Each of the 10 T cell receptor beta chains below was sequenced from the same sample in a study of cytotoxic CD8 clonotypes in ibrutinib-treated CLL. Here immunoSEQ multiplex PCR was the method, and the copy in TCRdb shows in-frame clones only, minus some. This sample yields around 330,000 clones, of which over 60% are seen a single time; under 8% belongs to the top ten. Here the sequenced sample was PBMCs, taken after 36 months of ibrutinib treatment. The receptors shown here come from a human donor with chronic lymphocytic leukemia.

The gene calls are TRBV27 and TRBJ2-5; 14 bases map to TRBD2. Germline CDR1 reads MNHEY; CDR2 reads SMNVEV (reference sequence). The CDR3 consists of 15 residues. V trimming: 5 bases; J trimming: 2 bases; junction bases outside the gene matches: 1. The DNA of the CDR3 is TGTGCCAGCAGTCGACTAGCGGGGGGGCAAGAGACCCAGTACTTC. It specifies CASSRLAGGQETQYF.

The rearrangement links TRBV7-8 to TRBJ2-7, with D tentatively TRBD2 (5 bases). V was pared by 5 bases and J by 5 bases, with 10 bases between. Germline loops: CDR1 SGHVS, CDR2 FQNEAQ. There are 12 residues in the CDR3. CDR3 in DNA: TGTGCCAGCAGCAGCCGGGAAAACGAGCAGTACTTC. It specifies CASSSRENEQYF.

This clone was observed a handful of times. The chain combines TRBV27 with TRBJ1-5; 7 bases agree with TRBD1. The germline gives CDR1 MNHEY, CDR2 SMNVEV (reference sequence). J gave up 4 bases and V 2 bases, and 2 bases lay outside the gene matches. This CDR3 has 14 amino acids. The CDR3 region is CASSLVTGNQPQHF. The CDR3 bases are TGTGCCAGCAGTTTAGTGACAGGGAATCAGCCCCAGCATTTT.

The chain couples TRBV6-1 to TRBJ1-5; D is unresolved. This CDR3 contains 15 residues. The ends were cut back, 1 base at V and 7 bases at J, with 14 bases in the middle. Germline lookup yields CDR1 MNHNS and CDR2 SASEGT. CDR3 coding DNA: TGTGCCAGCAGTGAAGGGGAGCGTCTGGTCCAGCCCCAGCATTTT. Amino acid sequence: CASSEGERLVQPQHF.

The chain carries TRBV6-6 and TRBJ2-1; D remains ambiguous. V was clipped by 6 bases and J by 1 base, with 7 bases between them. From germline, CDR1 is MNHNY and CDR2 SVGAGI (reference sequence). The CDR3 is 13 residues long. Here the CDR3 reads CASSLISYNEQFF. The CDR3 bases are TGTGCCAGCAGCCTGATATCCTACAATGAGCAGTTCTTC.

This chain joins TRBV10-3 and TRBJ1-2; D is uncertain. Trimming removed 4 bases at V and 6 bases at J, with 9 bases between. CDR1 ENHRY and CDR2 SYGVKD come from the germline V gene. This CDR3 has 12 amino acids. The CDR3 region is CAISAGGNGYTF. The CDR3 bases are TGTGCCATCAGTGCGGGAGGAAATGGCTACACCTTC.

The CDR3 DNA sequence: TGTGCCAGCAGCCGACTAGCGGGAGGAGCAGATACGCAGTATTTT. It translates to CASSRLAGGADTQYF. The chain is built from TRBV27 and TRBJ2-3; TRBD2 agrees at 13 bases. The CDR3 totals 15 residues. Losses at the gene ends were 6 bases for V and 4 bases for J; bases not matched to a gene: 4. Germline V gene sequence: CDR1 MNHEY, CDR2 SMNVEV (reference sequence).

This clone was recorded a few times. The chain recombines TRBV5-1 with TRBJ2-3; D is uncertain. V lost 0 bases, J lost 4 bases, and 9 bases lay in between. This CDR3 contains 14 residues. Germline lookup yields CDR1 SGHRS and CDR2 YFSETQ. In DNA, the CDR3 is TGCGCCAGCAGCTTGGCCAAAGTCGCAGATACGCAGTATTTT. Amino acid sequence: CASSLAKVADTQYF.

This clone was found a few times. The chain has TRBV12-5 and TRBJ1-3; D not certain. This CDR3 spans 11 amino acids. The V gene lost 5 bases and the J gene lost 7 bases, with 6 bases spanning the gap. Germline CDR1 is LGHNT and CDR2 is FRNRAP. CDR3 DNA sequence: TGTGCTAGTGGTAATGTGAACACCATATATTTT. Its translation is CASGNVNTIYF.

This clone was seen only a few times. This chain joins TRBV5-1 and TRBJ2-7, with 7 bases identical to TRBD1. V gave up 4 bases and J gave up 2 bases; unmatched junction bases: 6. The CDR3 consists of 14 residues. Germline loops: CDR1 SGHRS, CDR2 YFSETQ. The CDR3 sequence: CASSIRQGAYEQYF. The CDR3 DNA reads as TGCGCCAGCAGCATACGACAGGGCGCCTACGAGCAGTACTTC.